This is a list of T cell receptor beta chains from one sample in a study of blood T cell repertoires in COVID-19. TCRdb keeps only in-frame clones here, not all; method: immunoSEQ multiplex PCR. The table has 70,000 to 90,000 clones, about 85% seen once. The sample consisted of peripheral blood. These receptor sequences come from a man aged 60-69 years with acute or convalescent COVID-19. CDR3s include the opening cysteine and the closing phenylalanine or tryptophan. Each record gives: clone size, D gene, J gene, V gene, CDR3 DNA, CDR3 protein. D genes are given only for firm matches. Expanded clones are given a class, and other clones once, few, many or no size at all.

NA,NA,TRBJ2-2,TRBV18,TGTGCCAGCTCACCATCTAGGAGTAACACCGGGGAGCTGTTTTTT,CASSPSRSNTGELFF
once,NA,TRBJ2-5,TRBV14,TGTGCCAGCAGCCAAGGACTTATACTAGGGACCCAGTACTTC,CASSQGLILGTQYF
NA,TRBD2,TRBJ2-7,TRBV6-1,TGTGCCAGCAGTGACTTCGGACTAGTCAGTTCCGACGAGCAGTACTTC,CASSDFGLVSSDEQYF
NA,TRBD1,TRBJ2-1,TRBV4-2,TGTGCCAGCAGCCAAGTCCAGGGGGCTGCGTCGTGGCAGTTCTTC,CASSQVQGAASWQFF
NA,TRBD2,TRBJ2-3,TRBV11-3,TGTGCCAGCAGCCTCGGGGGGGCGACAGATACGCAGTATTTT,CASSLGGATDTQYF
NA,TRBD1,TRBJ1-6,TRBV19,TGTGCCAGTAGGGCCCCGGGACAGGATAATTCACCCCTCCACTTT,CASRAPGQDNSPLHF
NA,TRBD1,TRBJ2-3,TRBV3-1/TRBV3-2,TGTGCCAGCAGCCACAACAGGGGACAGGGAGGAGATACGCAGTATTTT,CASSHNRGQGGDTQYF
NA,NA,TRBJ2-3,TRBV5-1,TGCGCCAGCAGCTCCGATGGGCAGGGTTTTTTCGATACGCAGTATTTT,CASSSDGQGFFDTQYF
NA,TRBD1,TRBJ1-4,TRBV6-1,TGTGCCAGCAGTGAAGCGGGGACAGGGGTTTGGGAAAAACTGTTTTTT,CASSEAGTGVWEKLFF
NA,NA,TRBJ2-7,TRBV29-1,TGCAGCGTTGAGAAAGCAGGGCTTGACGAGCAGTACTTC,CSVEKAGLDEQYF
NA,TRBD2,TRBJ2-1,TRBV4-2,TGTGCCAGCACCGCAGGGACTAGCGGGGGGGCAATCCTACAACAGAGCTCCTACAATGAGCAGTTCTTC,CASTAGTSGGAILQQSSYNEQFF
NA,NA,TRBJ1-3,TRBV5-5,TGTGCCAGCACCGGACAGTTCGGGAGGGGAAACACCATATATTTT,CASTGQFGRGNTIYF
once,TRBD2,TRBJ2-3,TRBV25-1,TGTGCCCCAACCGGACTAGCGGGAACTCGCGATACGCAGTATTTT,CAPTGLAGTRDTQYF
NA,TRBD2,TRBJ2-1,TRBV29-1,TGCAGCGTCGGGACTAGCTACCACAGTGAGCAGTTCTTC,CSVGTSYHSEQFF
NA,TRBD2,TRBJ2-7,TRBV4-2,TGTGCCAGCAGCCAAGATATACTAGCGGGCCTCTCCTACGAGCAGTACTTC,CASSQDILAGLSYEQYF
once,TRBD2,TRBJ2-7,TRBV5-1,TGCGCCAGCAGCCCCCTCGGGGGGGCCTACGAGCAGTACTTC,CASSPLGGAYEQYF
NA,TRBD1,TRBJ1-2,TRBV5-4,TGTGCCAGCAGCCCGGGACAGGGCGGAGGCTATGGCTACACCTTC,CASSPGQGGGYGYTF
NA,NA,TRBJ2-6,TRBV27,TGTGCCAGCAGTTTACTGGGAGCTGGGGCCAACGTCCTGACTTTC,CASSLLGAGANVLTF
NA,TRBD1,TRBJ2-1,TRBV30,TGTGCCTGGAAGCAGTCACAGGGGGCGACCAATGAGCAGTTCTTC,CAWKQSQGATNEQFF
NA,NA,TRBJ1-5,TRBV28,TGTGCCAGCAGTTGGAGGGGAAGCAATCAGCCCCAGCATTTT,CASSWRGSNQPQHF
few,TRBD2,TRBJ2-7,TRBV5-6,TGTGCCAGCAGCAGCCGGGGGACTAGCGGATACTACGAGCAGTACTTC,CASSSRGTSGYYEQYF
once,TRBD2,TRBJ2-3,TRBV3-1/TRBV3-2,TGTGCCAGCAGCCGGGCTAGCGGATCTAGCACAGATACGCAGTATTTT,CASSRASGSSTDTQYF
NA,NA,TRBJ1-4,TRBV5-1,TGCGCCAGCAGCTTCTCGGGGGGCGTGGATGAAAAACTGTTTTTT,CASSFSGGVDEKLFF
NA,NA,TRBJ2-7,TRBV21-1,TGTGCCAGCAGCAGGGGGACATCCACTGGCCCTTCCTACGAGCAGTACTTC,CASSRGTSTGPSYEQYF
NA,TRBD1,TRBJ2-7,TRBV6-5,TGTGCCAGCAGCCGGACAGGGTACGAGCAGTACTTC,CASSRTGYEQYF
once,NA,TRBJ1-4,TRBV7-9,TGTGCCAGCAGCCCGGCAGGGTTAGATGAAAAACTGTTTTTT,CASSPAGLDEKLFF
NA,TRBD1,TRBJ2-4,TRBV11-1,TGTGCCAGCAGCTACCGGGACAGGGGGCTGGACATTCAGTACTTC,CASSYRDRGLDIQYF
NA,NA,TRBJ1-5,TRBV30,TGTGCCTGGGGCTTCGATCAGCCCCAGCATTTT,CAWGFDQPQHF
NA,TRBD1,TRBJ1-4,TRBV5-4,TGTGCCAGCAGCCCCGGACAGGGCAACGAAAAACTGTTTTTT,CASSPGQGNEKLFF
NA,TRBD1,TRBJ1-1,TRBV6-5,TGTGCCAGCAGCGGGACCAGGGGGACTGAAGCTTTCTTT,CASSGTRGTEAFF
NA,NA,TRBJ1-5,TRBV7-9,TGTGCCAGCAGCCCCCGAGGGACTAATCAGCCCCAGCATTTT,CASSPRGTNQPQHF
NA,TRBD1,TRBJ2-2,TRBV9,TGTGCCAGCAGCGTAGGGACAGGGGGGGCCACCGGGGAGCTGTTTTTT,CASSVGTGGATGELFF
NA,NA,TRBJ1-5,TRBV18,TGTGCCAGCTCACCACAGACTAGTGGCAATCAGCCCCAGCATTTT,CASSPQTSGNQPQHF
NA,NA,TRBJ1-1,TRBV5-4,TGTGCCAGCAGCGCGGCCCTCCGGGACACTGAAGCTTTCTTT,CASSAALRDTEAFF
NA,TRBD1,TRBJ2-7,TRBV24-1,TGTGCCACCAGTGATGCCTACAGGGGAAATAGGAAGCAGTACTTC,CATSDAYRGNRKQYF
NA,TRBD1,TRBJ1-4,TRBV5-1,TGCGCCAGCAGCTTGGACGTACAGGGGTTCGGAAAACTGTTTTTT,CASSLDVQGFGKLFF